A single T cell receptor beta chain is shown here with its context. No antigen is known for it. The data stem from a study of Siglec-9 on CD8 T cells in melanoma. Study-level results: Siglec-9 reportedly marks and regulates an effector memory CD8+ T-cell subset apparently accumulating in melanoma tumors.

The CDR3 sequence is 11 residues long. The V and J ends lost 3 bases and 3 bases respectively, with 5 bases between them. Germline CDR1 GTSNPN, CDR2 SVGIG (reference sequence). The protocol was immunoSEQ multiplex PCR, while the TCRdb copy is restricted to in-frame clones and leaves out a portion. The repertoire holds around 39,000 clones, with about 86% as singletons. The sequence was obtained from a human donor in good health. The V and J genes are TRBV30 and TRBJ1-2, with D tentatively TRBD1 (5 bases). Material: Siglec-9- CD8+ T cells sorted from blood. CDR3 loop: CAWSRDYGYTF. Here the CDR3 DNA reads TGTGCCTGGAGCAGGGACTATGGCTACACCTTC.